This TCR beta chain was found in a study of regulatory T cells in long-lasting Graves disease (dated by TCRdb to the early 2020s). Regarding the complete study: Patients with newly diagnosed Graves' disease had been on antithyroid drugs for under 3 months. A total of around 35 samples were covered by TCR sequencing, comprising some 13 persistent and 20 or so newly diagnosed Graves' disease patients. Persistent Graves' disease patients were compared with newly diagnosed Graves' disease patients by peripheral blood TCR sequencing and RNA sequencing. The study took place in China and was registered as a clinical trial. The paper as a whole reports these results and caveats: Peripheral blood alone was examined, since thyroid tissue, which constituted the primary lesion, could not be accessed. Patients with persistent disease shared more public clonotypes (fewer than 3,000) than newly diagnosed patients did (more than 900). Persistent disease showed preferential use of TRBV28, TRBJ1-2 and TRBJ2-5, whereas newly diagnosed disease favored TRBV20-1 and TRBJ2-1. The authors acknowledged the small sample size as a limitation that may reduce accuracy. Compared with newly diagnosed patients, persistent Graves' disease patients had lower TCR Shannon entropy and fewer highly expanded clones, which suggests clonal expansion. Sequencing and analysis were restricted to the TCR beta chain.

At the junction V is shortened by 4 bases and J by 2 bases; bases outside the gene matches: 4. The CDR3 numbers 15 residues from cysteine through phenylalanine. The only DNA kept is the CDR3, 45 bases in frame from the first base. Taken from the germline V gene (reference sequence), the CDR1 and CDR2 loops are MNHEY and SMNVEV. What the time point label conveys for this sample: newly diagnosed GD, antithyroid drugs for less than 3 months. For both TCR sequencing and RNA sequencing, RNA was extracted from PBMCs in TRIzol. The diagnosis of Graves' disease followed American Thyroid Association guidelines. Patients for the study were recruited at an endocrinology department in Xi'an, China. Each patient gave 7.5 to 10 milliliters of peripheral blood, collected in an EDTA anticoagulant tube. Ficoll Paque Plus density gradient separation was used to isolate PBMCs, and no further T cell sorting was done. An Agilent 2100 Bioanalyzer and agarose gel were used to assess RNA quality, and a NanoDrop 2000 was used to measure RNA concentration.

This clonotype was observed at least ten times. Its antigen remains unidentified. Base qualities were left out, and no much larger clone turns up one base away. The library was prepared using multiplex PCR. Reads for this sample came from an Illumina HiSeq 4000. To build TCR beta libraries, CDR3 regions were amplified by Arm-PCR using iRepertoire HTBI primers. Before sequencing, the PCR products went through gel purification. The authors' pipeline ran thus. Gene usage analysis of CDR3 amino acid clonotypes used the 62 TRBV and some 15 TRBJ segments found across samples. COPE and FqMerger were used to merge filtered high-quality paired reads into contigs. BLAST was used to align contigs to IMGT TRBV, TRBD and TRBJ reference genes, and CDR3 was defined according to IMGT. Clonotypes above 0.1% frequency were classified as highly expanded clones. Shannon entropy was used to measure repertoire diversity, and the Gini coefficient was used to measure V-J evenness. A clonotype was considered public if more than one individual shared it. TCRdb reprocessing: public reads trimmed at Q25 with fastp, clones called with MiXCR, in-frame beta chains kept. Rows with one shared CDR3 protein collapse into an entry with the most common genes and DNA. The authors' filters were not applied to this entry. This sample comprises about 400,000 distinct CDR3 sequences, 15% to 20% of them detected only once. Jointly, the top ten make up about 19% of the sample.

This sample also belongs to another study, concerning T cells in Graves' hyperthyroidism and ophthalmopathy. The second study's authors report: Graves' hyperthyroidism was defined as stable when no progression to ophthalmopathy occurred over 18 months of follow-up. Hyperthyroidism patients were aged 18 to 65 years and newly diagnosed, with disease duration of less than 2 months. Patients with uncontrolled infections, other autoimmune diseases, pregnancy or lactation were excluded. Diagnoses were established on the basis of clinical symptoms, serum thyroxine and TRAb, thyroid ultrasound, and orbital computed tomography. The TCR CDR3 was subjected to a first round of RT-PCR using the HTBI primer set and the Qiagen OneStep RT-PCR kit. Blood samples also contained most of the expanded thyroid clonotypes (frequency above 0.001), which suggests that blood repertoires may reflect thyroid immune responses. A model built on a 13 V-J signature distinguished ophthalmopathy from stable hyperthyroidism, reaching roughly 88% sensitivity and under 84% specificity in cross-validation and 80%/75% in testing. In validation, progression to ophthalmopathy was predicted by the model with around 71% sensitivity and 72.22% specificity, a median of approximately 6.5 months before onset. TCR V-J signatures able to tell the groups apart were searched for in a discovery cohort of some 100 patients, of whom more than 40 had Graves' ophthalmopathy and under 65 had stable Graves' hyperthyroidism. Prospective prediction of ophthalmopathy was tested in an independent validation cohort of fewer than 20 hyperthyroidism patients and 17 patients who later progressed to ophthalmopathy. For training and testing, the 100 or so patients in the discovery cohort were randomly divided in a 7:3 ratio. In addition, the study compared T-cell repertoires in thyroid tissue and in blood from about six Graves' hyperthyroidism patients. After sampling, hyperthyroidism patients received methimazole starting at 30 mg daily, and ophthalmopathy patients received high-dose intravenous methylprednisolone. Libraries were constructed in a second round of multiplex PCR, after which size selection and purification were carried out. Paired-end sequencing of the libraries was performed with 100 bp reads on an Illumina HiSeq2000. SOAPnuke was used to process the raw data, throwing out any read that contained adapters or uncalled bases, had a mean Phred below 15, or lacked an exact constant-primer or identifier match. High-quality paired reads were merged with COPE v1.2.5, and unique nucleotide sequences were defined as clonotypes. MiTCR v1.1 was used to align the clonotypes against IMGT TRBV, TRBD and TRBJ reference segments. Only V-J combinations with frequency above 0.0001, covering approximately 99% of repertoires, were analysed. The TCS score was defined as F50 (clonal expansion) divided by E x V (chaos), with BLOSUM62-based TCRdist calculated between CDR3 peptides within each V-J. Welch's t-statistics and random forest reduced fewer than 550 V-J features to around 14, which were used in a naive Bayes classifier (R e1071). No statistical method was used to fix the sample size in advance, and group allocation was not hidden from the investigators. The paper reports TCR Vbeta CDR3 sequencing of some 140 peripheral blood samples: 43 ophthalmopathy, under 85 hyperthyroidism and around 17 progressor patients.

This receptor was taken from a woman aged 18-30 years with Graves disease. Donor details come from another sample of the same person, matched by shared clones. This specimen was peripheral blood mononuclear cells (PBMCs), taken at new diagnosis, from a patient treated with antithyroid drugs. The rearrangement combines TRBV27 with TRBJ2-3, with 9 bases matching TRBD2. The CDR3 reads CASSSTSGYTDTQYF. The nucleotide sequence reads TGTGCCAGCAGTTCCACTAGCGGGTACACAGATACGCAGTATTTT.